What follows describes a single TCR beta chain. Its target antigen remains unknown. Per-base quality was not reported, and no clone a single base away is much larger than it. Other DNA sequences in the sample encode the same CDR3. CD8 naive samples were obtained by positive selection for CCR7 among CD45RO-negative cells, yielding a CD45RA+CCR7+ population from which TemRA cells were excluded. Donors were healthy HIV-negative adults with no recently reported acute infections or vaccinations. Every donor was a Caucasian adult residing in Nashville, Tennessee, USA. Blood was collected by leukapheresis, and PBMCs were isolated by Ficoll-Histopaque density gradient centrifugation and then cryopreserved in liquid nitrogen vapor phase. Purity and quantity of every magnetically sorted T cell population were checked by analytical flow cytometry. From each sorted fraction, genomic DNA was isolated and quantified by UV absorbance on a Nanodrop 2000c.

The germline V gene yields MDHEN for CDR1 and SYDVKM for CDR2. Including the terminal cysteine and phenylalanine, the CDR3 comprises 14 residues. Left in the record is the CDR3 DNA by itself, 42 bases read in frame from the first base. V is shortened by 3 bases, J by 3 bases, and the region joining them spans 9 bases. Using the deep immunoSEQ assay, multiplex PCR amplified TCR CDR3 regions from genomic DNA. Extracted genomic DNA from each cell subset was distributed evenly across all wells of several immunoSEQ 96-well plates, and each plate was treated as a replicate. For sorted subsets, 200 ng of genomic DNA, equivalent to around 29,000 T cell genomes, went into each replicate PCR. The purified libraries were quantified using a Qubit 3.0 fluorometer, sized with a Bioanalyzer 2100, and then quantified again using the KAPA Library Quantification kit. Each immunoSEQ 96-well plate was sequenced on its own single-read 150-cycle Illumina NextSeq 550 flow cell. In the paper's pipeline: Because the immunoSEQ output included only junctional sequences and no quality scores, the filtering could not be the same as the filtering used for full-length reads. To assign V/J genes and CDR3, sequences were annotated using PyIR, a Python wrapper for IgBLAST v1.9, with IMGT germline references. Any read was removed if the V/J assignment was weak (E-value above 1e-6), the CDR3 was missing, or the read contained stop codons, out-of-frame junctions, or ambiguous translated residues. V3J clonotypes were defined as sequences sharing an identical inferred V gene, J gene, and CDR3 amino acid sequence. Percentage overlap between repertoires was calculated by dividing the number of shared unique clonotypes by the size of the smaller repertoire. RTK rarefaction, the Chao1 estimator, and Recon v2.1 estimates of unobserved clonotypes were used to assess repertoire richness. For all TCRbeta clonotypes obtained by the gDNA method from four donors, generation probabilities were computed with OLGA. TCRdb stores this immuneACCESS table with in-frame sequences only. Part of the clones is absent; in the studies checked, under half of the shortfall reflects unresolved V genes, and no reason is known for the rest. V, J and clone size derive from that table, while D and trimming were established from the DNA sequence. For this sample the table gives approximately 2,000,000 clones, of which around 95% were detected only once. The ten largest clones represent roughly 1.7% of the sample.

This record comes from a study of shared clonotypes between healthy human individuals (dated by TCRdb to the early 2020s). Looking at the study overall: A couple of women and a few men aged 18 to 49 years were included in the cohort. For each donor, three plates each were used for CD4 naive and CD4 memory, two plates were used for CD8 naive, and one plate was used for CD8 memory. Blood TCR repertoires of roughly five healthy adults were deeply sequenced to estimate repertoire size and the extent of clonotype sharing between individuals. Different laboratories and diverse techniques were used to prepare libraries and sequence TCR repertoires, to increase sequencing depth and limit assay-specific biases. Per donor, leukapheresis produced somewhere between about 0.9 and 9.5 billion PBMCs.

The study at large found these results: Pairwise subsampling led to the expectation that sequencing depth would affect the degree of clonotype sharing among donors. Clonotypes shared by all four sorted-subset donors showed higher generation probabilities than non-shared clonotypes. Around 5% of naive CD4, 3% to 4% of naive CD8, roughly 2.5% of memory CD4, and around 0.42% of memory CD8 clonotypes were shared across a few donors. Even with the large sequencing depth, rarefaction of the sorted-subset datasets indicated that sequencing was incomplete. Sampling was restricted to blood, and TCR repertoires in tissue are likely to differ from TCR repertoires in blood. Because the study included a small number of donors, the genetic and exposure-history diversity represented was limited. Naive subsets generally had larger estimated clonotype richness than memory subsets.

The material sequenced was naive CD8+ T cells from PBMCs. Sample cell subset or site, as interpreted from the label and publication: CD45RA+CCR7+. The TCR was taken from a man younger than 30 in good health. Some clones in this sample may be carry-over from other donors' samples. The V and J genes are TRBV28 and TRBJ1-5, with the D gene not confidently named. The sequence in DNA is TGTGCCAGCAGTTTTTGGCAGGACAATCAGCCCCAGCATTTT. It encodes CASSFWQDNQPQHF.